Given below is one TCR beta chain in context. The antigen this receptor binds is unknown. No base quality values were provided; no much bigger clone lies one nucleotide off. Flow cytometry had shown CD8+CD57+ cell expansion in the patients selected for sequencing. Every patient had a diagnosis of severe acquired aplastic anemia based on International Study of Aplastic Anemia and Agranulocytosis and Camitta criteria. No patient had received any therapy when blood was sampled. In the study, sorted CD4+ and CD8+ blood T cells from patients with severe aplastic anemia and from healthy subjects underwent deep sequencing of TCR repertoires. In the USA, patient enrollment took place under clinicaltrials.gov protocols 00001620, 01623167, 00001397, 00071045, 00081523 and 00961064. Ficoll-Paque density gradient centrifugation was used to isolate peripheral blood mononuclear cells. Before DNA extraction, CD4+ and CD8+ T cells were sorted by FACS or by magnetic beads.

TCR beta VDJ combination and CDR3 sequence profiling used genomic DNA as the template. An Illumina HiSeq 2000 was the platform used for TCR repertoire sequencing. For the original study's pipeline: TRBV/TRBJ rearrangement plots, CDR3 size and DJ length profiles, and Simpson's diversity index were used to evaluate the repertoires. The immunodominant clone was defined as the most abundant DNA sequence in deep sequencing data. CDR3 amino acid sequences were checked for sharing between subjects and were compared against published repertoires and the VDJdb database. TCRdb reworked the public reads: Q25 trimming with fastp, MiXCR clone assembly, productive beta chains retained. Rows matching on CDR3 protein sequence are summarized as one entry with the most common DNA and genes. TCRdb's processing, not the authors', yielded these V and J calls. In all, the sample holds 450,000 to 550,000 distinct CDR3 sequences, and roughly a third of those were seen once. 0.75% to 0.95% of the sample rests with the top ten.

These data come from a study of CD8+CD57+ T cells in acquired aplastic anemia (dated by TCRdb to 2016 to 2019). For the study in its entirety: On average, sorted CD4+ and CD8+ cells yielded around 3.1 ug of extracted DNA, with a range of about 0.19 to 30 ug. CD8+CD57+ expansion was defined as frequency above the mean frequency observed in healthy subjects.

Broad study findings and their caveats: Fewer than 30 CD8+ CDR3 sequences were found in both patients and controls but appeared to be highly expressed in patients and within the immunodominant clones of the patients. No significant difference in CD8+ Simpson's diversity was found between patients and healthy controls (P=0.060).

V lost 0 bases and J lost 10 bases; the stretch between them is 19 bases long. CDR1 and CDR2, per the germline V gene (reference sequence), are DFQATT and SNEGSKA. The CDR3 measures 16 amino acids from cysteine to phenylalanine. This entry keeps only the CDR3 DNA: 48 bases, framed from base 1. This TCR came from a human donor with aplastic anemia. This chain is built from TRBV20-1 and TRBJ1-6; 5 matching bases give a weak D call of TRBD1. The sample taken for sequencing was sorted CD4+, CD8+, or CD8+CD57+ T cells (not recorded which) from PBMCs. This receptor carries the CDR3 CSARDAGVLGGSPLHF. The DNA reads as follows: TGCAGTGCTAGAGATGCCGGGGTCTTGGGGGGATCACCCCTCCACTTT.